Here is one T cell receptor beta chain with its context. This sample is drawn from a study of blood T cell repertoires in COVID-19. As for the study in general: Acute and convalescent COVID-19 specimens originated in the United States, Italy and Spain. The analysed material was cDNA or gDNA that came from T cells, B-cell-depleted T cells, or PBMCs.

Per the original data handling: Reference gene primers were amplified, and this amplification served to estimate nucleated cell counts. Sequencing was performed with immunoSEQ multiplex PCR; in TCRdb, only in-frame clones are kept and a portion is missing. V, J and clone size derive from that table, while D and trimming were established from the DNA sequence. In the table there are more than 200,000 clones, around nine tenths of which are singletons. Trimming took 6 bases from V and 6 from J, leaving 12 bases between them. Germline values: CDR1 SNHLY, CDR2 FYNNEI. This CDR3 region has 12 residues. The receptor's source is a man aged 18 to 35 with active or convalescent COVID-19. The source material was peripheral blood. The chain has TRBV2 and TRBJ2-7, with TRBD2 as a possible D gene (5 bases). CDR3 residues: CASSGDASEQYF. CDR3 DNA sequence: TGTGCCAGCAGCGGGGATGCCAGCGAGCAGTACTTC.